This T cell receptor (beta chain) appears in the sequencing data of a study of blood T cell repertoires in COVID-19. Study as a whole: COVID-19 samples from acute and convalescent phases originated in the United States, Italy and Spain.

V was shortened by 2 bases and J by 8 bases, with 9 bases between the two germline ends. Germline CDR1 is DFQATT and CDR2 is SNEGSKA (reference sequence). This CDR3 has 11 residues. This clone was observed a single time. Followed over time, Seattle patients had been enrolled while infection was active. Original methodology: It was from reference gene primer amplification that nucleated cell counts were estimated. TCRdb keeps only in-frame clones here, not all; method: immunoSEQ multiplex PCR. The DNA was the basis for D and trimming; V, J and clone size are from that table. The sample holds around 400,000 clones, more than 75% seen once.

This rearrangement joins TRBV20-1 to TRBJ1-2; D uncertain. Sequencing input: peripheral blood. This clonotype was obtained from a woman between 25 and 40 years old with COVID-19, enrolled during active disease. CDR3 residues: CSARWPVGYTF. In nucleotides, the CDR3 is TGCAGTGCTAGATGGCCTGTGGGCTACACCTTC.